The rows below give T cell receptor beta chains drawn from one sample of a study of T-cell reconstitution after alpha-beta-depleted transplantation in children. From the PCR reads, TCRdb called clonotypes with MiXCR, one entry per CDR3 protein. This table has approximately 630,000 distinct CDR3 sequences, around 12% appearing once. The sample consisted of PBMCs, taken before TCRalphabeta/CD19-depleted stem cell transplant. The source is a girl aged 2 to 10 with congenital amegakaryocytic thrombocytopenia, due to receive a stem cell transplant. The CDR3 runs from the conserved cysteine through the conserved F or W.

length	V	J	CDR3
16	TRBV7-6	TRBJ2-1	CASSPMTSGSYNEQFF
13	TRBV5-1	TRBJ2-3	CASRESAPDTQYF
12	TRBV12-3/TRBV12-4	TRBJ1-1	CASTPDRQEAFF
14	TRBV7-2	TRBJ1-1	CASSTPPGGTEAFF
17	TRBV5-1	TRBJ2-1	CASSLTTRLAGRNEQFF
12	TRBV27	TRBJ1-6	CASSWGNSPLHF
19	TRBV7-8	TRBJ2-1	CASIPRRFAASGSGNEQFF
12	TRBV20-1	TRBJ2-5	CSGEKEQETQYF
14	TRBV7-6	TRBJ2-2	CASSRPLSTGELFF
12	TRBV24-1	TRBJ2-3	CATSDFTDTQYF
14	TRBV7-2	TRBJ1-1	CASSVQGAATEAFF
13	TRBV6-6	TRBJ2-5	CASSRFGRETQYF
20	TRBV6-2/TRBV6-3	TRBJ2-6	CASSYSGGWDKRSGANVLTF
15	TRBV4-2	TRBJ2-3	CASSHTLRFADTQYF
15	TRBV5-1	TRBJ2-7	CASRYTGADGLEQYF
13	TRBV4-1	TRBJ2-3	CASRGSSTDTQYF
16	TRBV5-1	TRBJ1-5	CASSWTLGSAHQPQHF
16	TRBV2	TRBJ2-3	CASSEDGGRAKDTQYF
14	TRBV20-1	TRBJ2-5	CSAFYWASQETQYF
16	TRBV7-2	TRBJ2-1	CASSSHRAGAPIEQFF
12	TRBV7-9	TRBJ2-1	CASASLEIEQFF
12	TRBV27	TRBJ2-1	CATQRGRNEQFF
15	TRBV12-3/TRBV12-4	TRBJ2-3	CASSRLAGDPDTQYF
13	TRBV20-1	TRBJ2-1	CSAREGLSGEQFF
13	TRBV7-2	TRBJ1-1	CASSSGRFTEAFF
14	TRBV29-1	TRBJ2-2	CSVGGVENTGELFF
16	TRBV28	TRBJ1-6	CASSSPGDLYNSPLHF
14	TRBV12-3/TRBV12-4	TRBJ2-7	CASRPATGGSEQYF
13	TRBV29-1	TRBJ2-5	CSAYKGWWETQYF
12	TRBV20-1	TRBJ2-7	CSAGTNYYEQYF
16	TRBV12-3/TRBV12-4	TRBJ2-5	CASSLWGLANQETQYF
13	TRBV7-9	TRBJ2-5	CASSTPSFEDQYF
16	TRBV4-2	TRBJ2-1	CASSQVGGTVDNEQFF
12	TRBV20-1	TRBJ1-1	CSPSRGNTEAFF
15	TRBV20-1	TRBJ2-1	CSAPEAGSSYNEQFF
16	TRBV9	TRBJ2-5	CASSPRLAGGPETQYF
15	TRBV5-1	TRBJ2-3	CASSLAGHRGDTQYF
14	TRBV12-3/TRBV12-4	TRBJ1-2	CASRQQGWRDGYTF
14	TRBV28	TRBJ2-7	CASSPPGQGHEQYF
15	TRBV29-1	TRBJ2-1	CSVVLATSSYNEQFF
15	TRBV12-3/TRBV12-4	TRBJ2-5	CASSFETGLAETQYF
17	TRBV5-1	TRBJ2-2	CASSLAVSGGLTGELFF
14	TRBV2	TRBJ2-5	CASSRHQGQETQYF
14	TRBV12-3/TRBV12-4	TRBJ1-4	CASSSTGGAEKLFF
11	TRBV10-3	TRBJ2-7	CAISVQDEQYF
16	TRBV5-1	TRBJ1-1	CASSLTGRILDTEAFF